The sequence of this TCR beta chain was determined in a study of shared clonotypes between healthy human individuals. The study, taken as a whole, reports: It was the few donors that limited the genetic and exposure-history diversity represented.

Concerning this clone: Its antigen is unknown.

V lost 0 bases, J lost 2 bases, and 11 bases lay in between. This CDR3 is 15 amino acids long. Germline V CDR1 and CDR2: MNHNS, SASEGT. Original handling: In the immunoSEQ data, sequences were junction-only and lacked quality scores, so filtering differed. Data came from immunoSEQ multiplex PCR; TCRdb stores just in-frame clones and leaves some out. Clone size and the V and J calls come from that table; the DNA yielded D and trimming. This sample has 2 million to 2.5 million clones, with approximately 90% found just once. The sequenced sample was naive CD4+ T cells from PBMCs. The subset denotes: CD45RA+ positively selected. The TCR comes from a man aged 18 to 30 in good health. Some clones in this sample may be carry-over from other donors' samples. The chain combines TRBV6-1 with TRBJ2-7, with D possibly TRBD2 on 7 matching bases. CDR3 DNA sequence: TGTGCCAGCAGTGAAGCTGGGGGGGCACCCTACGAGCAGTACTTC. Translation: CASSEAGGAPYEQYF.